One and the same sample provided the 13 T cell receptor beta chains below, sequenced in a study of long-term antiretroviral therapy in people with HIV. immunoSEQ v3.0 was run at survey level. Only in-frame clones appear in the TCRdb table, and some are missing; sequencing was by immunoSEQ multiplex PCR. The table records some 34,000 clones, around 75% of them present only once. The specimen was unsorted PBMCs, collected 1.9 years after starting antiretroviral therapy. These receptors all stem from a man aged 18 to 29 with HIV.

Here the CDR3 reads CASSLMPAGGGETQYF. The DNA for the CDR3 is TGTGCCAGCAGTTTAATGCCAGCGGGGGGAGGAGAGACCCAGTACTTC. The rearrangement uses TRBV28 and TRBJ2-5, with 9 bases lining up with TRBD2. There are 16 residues in the CDR3. V lost 2 bases to trimming and J lost 4 bases; unmatched junction nucleotides: 8. Germline-derived CDR1 and CDR2 are MDHEN and SYDVKM.

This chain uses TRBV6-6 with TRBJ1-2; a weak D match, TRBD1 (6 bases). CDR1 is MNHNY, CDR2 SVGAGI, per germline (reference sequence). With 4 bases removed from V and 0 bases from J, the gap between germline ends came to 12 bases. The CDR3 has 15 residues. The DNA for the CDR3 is TGTGCCAGCAGTTTAGGGGGAGGCTCTAACTATGGCTACACCTTC. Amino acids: CASSLGGGSNYGYTF.

CDR3 bases: TGTGCCAGCAGCGTAGAGGACTCTGGAAACACCATATATTTT. Translated: CASSVEDSGNTIYF. The chain is built from TRBV9 and TRBJ1-3; D remains ambiguous. Germline V gene data show CDR1 as SGDLS and CDR2 as YYNGEE. This CDR3 contains 14 residues. Trimming stripped 0 bases from V and 0 bases from J, with 4 bases between.

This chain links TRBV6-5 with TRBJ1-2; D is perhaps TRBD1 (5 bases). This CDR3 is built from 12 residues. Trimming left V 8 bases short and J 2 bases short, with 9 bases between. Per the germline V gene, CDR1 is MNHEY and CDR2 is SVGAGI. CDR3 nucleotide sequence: TGTGCCAGCGTGGGGGGGAACTATGGCTACACCTTC. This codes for CASVGGNYGYTF.

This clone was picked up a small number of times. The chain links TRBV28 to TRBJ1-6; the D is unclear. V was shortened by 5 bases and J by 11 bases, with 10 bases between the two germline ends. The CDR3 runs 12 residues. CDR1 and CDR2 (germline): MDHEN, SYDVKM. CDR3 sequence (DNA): TGTGCCAGCAGTCCCCTCCTTGCACCCCTCCACTTT. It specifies CASSPLLAPLHF.

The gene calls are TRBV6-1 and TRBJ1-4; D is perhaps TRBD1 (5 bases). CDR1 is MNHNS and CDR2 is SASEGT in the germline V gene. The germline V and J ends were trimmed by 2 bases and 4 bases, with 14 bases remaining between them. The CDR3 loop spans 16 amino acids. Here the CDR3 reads CASSETHGRGNEKLFF. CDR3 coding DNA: TGTGCCAGCAGTGAAACTCATGGGAGGGGTAATGAAAAACTGTTTTTT.

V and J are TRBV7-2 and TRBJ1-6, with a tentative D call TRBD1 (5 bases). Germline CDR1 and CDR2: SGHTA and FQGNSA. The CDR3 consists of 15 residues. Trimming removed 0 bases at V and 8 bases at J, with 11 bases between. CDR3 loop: CASSLAGPPDSPLHF. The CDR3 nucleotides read TGTGCCAGCAGCTTAGCGGGGCCCCCCGATTCACCCCTCCACTTT.

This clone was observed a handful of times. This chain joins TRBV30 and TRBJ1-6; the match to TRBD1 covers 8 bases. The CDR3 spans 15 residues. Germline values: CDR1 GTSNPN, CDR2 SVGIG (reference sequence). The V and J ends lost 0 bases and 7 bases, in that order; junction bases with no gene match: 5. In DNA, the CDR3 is TGTGCCTGGAGTGTTTTCCGACAGGGGAATTCACCCCTCCACTTT. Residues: CAWSVFRQGNSPLHF. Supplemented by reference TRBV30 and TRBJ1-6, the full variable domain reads SQTIHQWPATLVQPVGSPLSLECTVEGTSNPNLYWYRQAAGRGLQLLFYSVGIGQISSEVPQNLSASRPQDRQFILSSKKLLLSDSGFYLCAWSVFRQGNSPLHFGNGTRLTVT.

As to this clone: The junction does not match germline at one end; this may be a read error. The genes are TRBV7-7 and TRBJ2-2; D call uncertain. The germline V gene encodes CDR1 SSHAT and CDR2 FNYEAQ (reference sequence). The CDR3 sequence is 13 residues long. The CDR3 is CASSLTDAGELFF. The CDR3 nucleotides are TGTGCTAGCAGCCTCACAGACGCCGGGGAGCTGTTTTTT.

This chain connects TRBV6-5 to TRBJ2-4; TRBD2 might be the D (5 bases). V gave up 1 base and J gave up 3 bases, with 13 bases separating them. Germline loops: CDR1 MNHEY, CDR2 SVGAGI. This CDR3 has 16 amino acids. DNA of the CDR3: TGTGCCAGCAGTTACTTCTTGGTGAGGGACAAAAACATTCAGTACTTC. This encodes CASSYFLVRDKNIQYF.

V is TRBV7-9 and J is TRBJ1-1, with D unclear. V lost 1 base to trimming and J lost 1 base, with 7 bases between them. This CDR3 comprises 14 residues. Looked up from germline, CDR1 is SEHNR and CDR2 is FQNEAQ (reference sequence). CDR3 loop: CASSLVRQNTEAFF. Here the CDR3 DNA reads TGTGCCAGCAGCTTAGTCCGACAGAACACTGAAGCTTTCTTT.

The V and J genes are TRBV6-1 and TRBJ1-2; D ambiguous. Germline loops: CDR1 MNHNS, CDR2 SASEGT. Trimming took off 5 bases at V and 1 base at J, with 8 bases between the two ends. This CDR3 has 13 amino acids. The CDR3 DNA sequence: TGTGCCAGCAGTTCTTTGGATAACTATGGCTACACCTTC. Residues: CASSSLDNYGYTF.

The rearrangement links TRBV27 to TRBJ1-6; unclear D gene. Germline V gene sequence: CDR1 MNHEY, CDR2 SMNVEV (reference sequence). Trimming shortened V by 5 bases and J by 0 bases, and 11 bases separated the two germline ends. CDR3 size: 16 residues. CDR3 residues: CASSPNRSSYNSPLHF. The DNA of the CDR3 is TGTGCCAGCAGTCCTAACCGGAGCTCCTATAATTCACCCCTCCACTTT.